Included here is one TCR beta chain sequence, with context. This sample is part of a study of blood T cells in healthy people across ages. The second PCR ran roughly 6 to 11 cycles with a sample-barcoded 5' primer and J-beta primers. TCRdb itself ran the 5' RACE reads through MiXCR, one entry per CDR3 protein. Altogether some 1,000,000 distinct CDR3 sequences are present, roughly 24% being singletons, with the ten largest covering about 0.69%. Donors ranged from roughly 6 to 95 years old and were healthy Caucasians in Russia. Approximately 9 milliliters was the volume of peripheral blood drawn from each donor. Every sample had a minimum of 6.5 million PBMCs isolated. The V and J ends lost 6 bases and 5 bases respectively, with 22 bases between them. The CDR3 contains 16 residues. These data were also filed under a second study, of T cells of mothers and their children.

This chain links TRBV12-3 or TRBV12-4 with TRBJ2-5; D is perhaps TRBD1 (6 bases). The sequence derives from a girl aged 2 to 10 in good health. The sample consisted of blood. CDR3 sequence: CASSPPLGQGIETQYF. The CDR3 DNA reads as TGTGCCAGCAGCCCACCGTTGGGGCAGGGGATCGAGACCCAGTACTTC.